This T cell receptor (beta chain) stems from a study of T cells in Graves' hyperthyroidism and ophthalmopathy. Study-level background: At initial diagnosis, before any treatment had begun, peripheral blood was obtained. Study-wide findings and caveats: Most thyroid clonotypes that were expanded above 0.001 also turned up in blood.

The CDR3 regions of TCR beta were amplified from RNA transcripts. The HTBI primer set was used in a first-round RT-PCR of the TCR CDR3. TCRdb itself ran the multiplex PCR reads through MiXCR, one entry per CDR3 protein. The sample holds a few hundred thousand distinct CDR3 sequences, 15% to 18% seen once. The CDR3 covers 12 residues. CDR1 MNHEY and CDR2 SVGEGT come from the germline V gene. V lost 7 bases to trimming and J lost 10 bases, with 14 bases between them. This clonotype was observed at least ten times. Antigen: not known. This TCR came from a woman younger than 30 with Graves' hyperthyroidism. The chain employs TRBV6-2 or TRBV6-3 and TRBJ2-1, with D perhaps matching TRBD1 (6 bases). The specimen sequenced was blood. CDR3: CASTQGWREQFF. The CDR3 DNA is TGTGCCAGCACCCAGGGGTGGAGAGAGCAGTTCTTC.